This passage covers 14 T cell receptor beta chains from one sample sequenced in a study of cytomegalovirus exposure and HLA in healthy donors. 60 Vbeta and 13 Jbeta primers were used in PCR. Assay: immunoSEQ multiplex PCR; the TCRdb copy retains only in-frame clones and omits some. The sample contains about 160,000 clones, around 78% of which appear only once. Source material: PBMCs. All receptors come from a woman aged 40 to 50 in good health and CMV-seronegative.

This clone has only a few counts. The V call is TRBV5-1, the J call TRBJ2-5, with D unclear. This CDR3 region has 15 residues. Trimming stripped 0 bases from V and 5 bases from J, with 14 bases between. Germline lookup yields CDR1 SGHRS and CDR2 YFSETQ. CDR3 sequence reads: CASSLAPSGGETQYF. CDR3 DNA: TGCGCCAGCAGCTTGGCTCCATCGGGTGGGGAGACCCAGTACTTC.

The genes are TRBV5-1 and TRBJ1-5; 12 bases agree with TRBD1. The J segment lost 0 bases and the V segment lost 0 bases, leaving 10 bases of the junction unmatched. There are 20 residues in the CDR3. CDR1 is SGHRS, CDR2 YFSETQ, per germline. The CDR3 bases are TGCGCCAGCAGCTTGGGGCCGGGACAGGGGGCCGTCTATAGCAATCAGCCCCAGCATTTT. This encodes CASSLGPGQGAVYSNQPQHF.

The CDR3 region has the DNA TGTGCCAGCAGTGTCCAGGGTAGCTCCTACGAGCAGTACTTC. Translating it yields CASSVQGSSYEQYF. The rearrangement joins TRBV2 to TRBJ2-7; tentatively, D is TRBD1 (5 bases). The V gene's germline CDR1 is SNHLY and CDR2 FYNNEI. The CDR3 has 14 residues. Between the trimmed V and J ends, which lost 4 bases and 0 bases, there was a span of 10 bases. Supplemented by reference TRBV2 and TRBJ2-7, the full variable domain reads EPEVTQTPSHQVTQMGQEVILRCVPISNHLYFYWYRQILGQKVEFLVSFYNNEISEKSEIFDDQFSVERPDGSNFTLKIRSTKLEDSAMYFCASSVQGSSYEQYFGPGTRLTVT.

The chain carries TRBV4-2 and TRBJ2-3; 10 nucleotides line up with TRBD2. The germline V gene encodes CDR1 LGHNA and CDR2 YNFKEQ. With V trimmed by 3 bases and J by 6 bases, 9 bases remained unmatched. This CDR3 region has 16 residues. CDR3 nucleotides: TGTGCCAGCAGCCAGGGGAGCGGGAGGGGGGAGGATACGCAGTATTTT. Protein: CASSQGSGRGEDTQYF.

This clone was counted once. The chain links TRBV2 to TRBJ1-2; D call uncertain. V lost 6 bases and J 4 bases, leaving 6 bases between the germline ends. CDR3 length equals 11 residues. Per germline, CDR1 SNHLY and CDR2 FYNNEI. The CDR3 nucleotides read TGTGCCAGCAGCCAAATCTATGGCTACACCTTC. Translating it yields CASSQIYGYTF.

This chain joins TRBV27 and TRBJ2-1; D not certain. The V gene's germline CDR1 is MNHEY and CDR2 SMNVEV (reference sequence). CDR3 length: 11 amino acids. The V and J ends lost 5 bases and 13 bases respectively, with 12 bases between them. The CDR3 sequence: CASSSERRQFF. The CDR3 DNA reads as TGTGCCAGCAGTAGCGAACGCAGACAGTTCTTC.

The chain uses TRBV5-1 and TRBJ1-4; no definite D call. The CDR3 loop spans 15 amino acids. V shed 0 bases and J shed 6 bases, with 12 bases lying between them. Germline CDR1 reads SGHRS; CDR2 reads YFSETQ. Written as DNA, the CDR3 is TGCGCCAGCAGCTTGGGGCCGGGAATGGATGAAAAACTGTTTTTT. It yields the protein CASSLGPGMDEKLFF.

This clone was observed a few times. J is TRBJ2-5 and V is TRBV19, with a tentative D call TRBD2 (5 bases). Germline V lookup: CDR1 LNHDA, CDR2 SQIVND (reference sequence). V shed 6 bases and J shed 4 bases, with 15 bases lying between them. The CDR3 has 14 amino acids. The CDR3 nucleotides are TGTGCCAGTAGGGGAAGGACTGACACAGAGACCCAGTACTTC. This translates into CASRGRTDTETQYF.

J is TRBJ2-6 and V is TRBV29-1; 9 positions agree with TRBD1. The V gene's germline CDR1 is SQVTM and CDR2 ANQGSEA. The CDR3 totals 15 residues. The CDR3 bases are TGCGGGGTTGGACAGGGGAACTCTGGGGCCAACGTCCTGACTTTC. Its protein is CGVGQGNSGANVLTF.

The sample holds a few counts of this clone. This chain links TRBV10-3 with TRBJ2-3, with 11 bases aligning to TRBD2. The CDR3 has 14 residues. Losses at the gene ends were 10 bases for V and 0 bases for J; bases not matched to a gene: 3. Germline CDR1 ENHRY, CDR2 SYGVKD. CDR3 nucleotide sequence: TGTGCCACGCGACTAGCGGGAAGCACAGATACGCAGTATTTT. It yields the protein CATRLAGSTDTQYF.

This chain uses TRBV27 with TRBJ2-4; the D gene is possibly TRBD2 (5 bases). V lost 4 bases, J lost 3 bases, and 13 bases lay in between. The CDR3 has 15 residues. Germline CDR1 is MNHEY and CDR2 is SMNVEV (reference sequence). In DNA form, the CDR3 reads TGTGCCAGCAGTTCCTTCGGGGTCGGCAAAAACATTCAGTACTTC. Protein product: CASSSFGVGKNIQYF.

This clone was picked up a small number of times. The chain links TRBV7-9 to TRBJ2-2; 7 bases match TRBD2. This CDR3 is built from 17 residues. Germline CDR1 SEHNR, CDR2 FQNEAQ (reference sequence). V lost 1 base and J lost 4; bases outside the gene matches: 9. The CDR3 DNA is TGTGCCAGCAGCTTAGGCCTCACTAGCGAAGGCACCGGGGAGCTGTTTTTT. It encodes CASSLGLTSEGTGELFF.

This sequence joins TRBV5-1 and TRBJ2-7; TRBD2 matches at 14 bases. Losses at the gene ends were 6 bases for V and 5 bases for J; bases not matched to a gene: 7. CDR1 is SGHRS and CDR2 is YFSETQ in the germline V gene. The CDR3 sequence is 15 residues long. The CDR3 reads CASTRQGLAGDEQYF. In nucleotides, the CDR3 is TGCGCCAGCACCAGACAGGGACTAGCGGGAGACGAGCAGTACTTC.

This clone was counted between two and nine times. This CDR3 is CASSSIRDINSFNYGYTF. The CDR3 DNA reads as TGTGCCAGCAGTTCGATCAGGGATATAAACAGTTTTAACTATGGCTACACCTTC. The V and J genes are TRBV28 and TRBJ1-2; D is possibly TRBD1 (5 bases). V lost 4 bases, J lost 1 base, and 22 bases lay in between. Germline V CDR1 and CDR2: MDHEN, SYDVKM. The CDR3 has 18 residues.